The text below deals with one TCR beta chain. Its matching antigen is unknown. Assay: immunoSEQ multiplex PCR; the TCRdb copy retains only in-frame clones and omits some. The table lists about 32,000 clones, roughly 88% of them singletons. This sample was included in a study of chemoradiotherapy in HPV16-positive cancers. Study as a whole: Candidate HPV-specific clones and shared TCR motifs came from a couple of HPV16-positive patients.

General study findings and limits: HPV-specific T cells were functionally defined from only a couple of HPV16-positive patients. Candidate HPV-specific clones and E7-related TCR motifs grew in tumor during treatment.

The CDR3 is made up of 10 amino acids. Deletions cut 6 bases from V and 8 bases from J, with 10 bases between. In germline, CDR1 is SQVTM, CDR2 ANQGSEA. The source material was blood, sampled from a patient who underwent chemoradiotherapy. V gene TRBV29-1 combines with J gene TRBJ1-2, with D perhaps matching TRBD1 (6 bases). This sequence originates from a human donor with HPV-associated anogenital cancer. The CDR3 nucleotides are TGCAGCGTCTTAGGGGGGGGCTACACCTTC. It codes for CSVLGGGYTF.